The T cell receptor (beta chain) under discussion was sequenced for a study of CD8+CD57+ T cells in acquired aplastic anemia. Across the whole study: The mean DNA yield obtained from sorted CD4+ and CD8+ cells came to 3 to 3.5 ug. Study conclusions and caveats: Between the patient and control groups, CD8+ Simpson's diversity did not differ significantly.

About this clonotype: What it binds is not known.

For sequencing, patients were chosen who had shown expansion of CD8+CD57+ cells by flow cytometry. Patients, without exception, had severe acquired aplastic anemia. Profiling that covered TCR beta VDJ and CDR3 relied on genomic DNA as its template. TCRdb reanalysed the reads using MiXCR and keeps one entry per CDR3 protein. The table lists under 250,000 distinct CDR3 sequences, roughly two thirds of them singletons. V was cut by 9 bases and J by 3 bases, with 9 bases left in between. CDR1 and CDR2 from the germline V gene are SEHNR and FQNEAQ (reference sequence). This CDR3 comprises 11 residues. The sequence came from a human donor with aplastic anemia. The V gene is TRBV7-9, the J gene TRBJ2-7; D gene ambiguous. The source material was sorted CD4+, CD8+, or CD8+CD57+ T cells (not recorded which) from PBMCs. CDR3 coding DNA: TGTGCCAGTGCCACCATCTACGAGCAGTACTTC. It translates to CASATIYEQYF. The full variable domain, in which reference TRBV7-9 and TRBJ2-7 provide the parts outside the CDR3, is DTGVSQNPRHKITKRGQNVTFRCDPISEHNRLYWYRQTLGQGPEFLTYFQNEAQLEKSRLLSDRFSAERPKGSFSTLEIQRTEQGDSAMYLCASATIYEQYFGPGTRLTVT.